What follows are 2 T cell receptor beta chains derived from one specimen sequenced in a study of human T cells and chemical hapten exposure. Noted time point: pre-sensitization, week 0. Treatment in this sample: therapeutic diphenylcyclopropenone sensitization with weekly scalp DPC. Using its own MiXCR run on the RACE reads, TCRdb lists one record per CDR3 protein. This table holds approximately 260,000 distinct CDR3 sequences, approximately 8.6% found once. Sequencing was performed on whole blood, taken in connection with sensitization to the hapten diphenylcyclopropenone (DPC). All receptors derive from a woman aged 35 to 49 with alopecia areata. Some clones in this sample may be carry-over from other donors' samples.

The CDR3 DNA reads as TGTGCCAGCAGCCAAGATAGGCACCGGGACTTCTACAATGAGCAGTTCTTC. It yields the protein CASSQDRHRDFYNEQFF. The V gene is TRBV14, the J gene TRBJ2-1, with D tentatively TRBD2 (6 bases). V lost 0 bases, J lost 3 bases, and 15 bases lay in between. CDR1 SGHDN and CDR2 FVKESK come from the germline V gene. The CDR3 length is 17 residues.

This chain uses TRBV2 with TRBJ1-5; 9 bases match TRBD1. Germline-derived CDR1 and CDR2 are SNHLY and FYNNEI. Trimming removed 6 bases from V and 7 bases from J; junction bases left unmatched: 4. This CDR3 comprises 13 residues. This CDR3 is CASRNGQGQPQHF. The CDR3 DNA follows: TGTGCCAGCAGGAATGGACAGGGGCAGCCCCAGCATTTT.